The text below deals with one TCR beta chain. The germline V and J ends were trimmed by 5 bases and 4 bases, with 14 bases remaining between them. CDR3 length: 15 residues. The germline V gene encodes CDR1 SEHNR and CDR2 FQNEAQ (reference sequence). The entry originates in a study of T cells after yellow fever vaccination. One entry per CDR3 protein results from TCRdb running MiXCR on the 5' RACE reads. The repertoire holds roughly 400,000 distinct CDR3 sequences, about 17% seen once, with about 18% in the top ten. Sequencing was performed on PBMCs, taken before the yellow fever booster vaccination. This TCR came from a man aged 18-30 years who received the YFV17D yellow fever vaccine. The gene calls are TRBV7-9 and TRBJ1-4; no firm D call. CDR3 bases: TGTGCCAGCAGCCGTATTACAGAGCTTAATGAAAAACTGTTTTTT. It yields the protein CASSRITELNEKLFF. The variable domain in full, with the rest retrieved from reference TRBV7-9 and TRBJ1-4, is DTGVSQNPRHKITKRGQNVTFRCDPISEHNRLYWYRQTLGQGPEFLTYFQNEAQLEKSRLLSDRFSAERPKGSFSTLEIQRTEQGDSAMYLCASSRITELNEKLFFGSGTQLSVL.